These 14 T cell receptor beta chains share one sample of origin, sequenced in a study of identical twins (TCRdb year 2016). Library method: 5' RACE. TCRdb lists the instrument as Illumina HiSeq 2000. Clones were called with MiXCR by TCRdb after fastp trimmed the public reads at Q25, and only in-frame beta chains were retained. Rows with a matching CDR3 protein are joined into one entry that keeps the most common DNA and genes. The sample table shows 700,000 to 950,000 distinct CDR3 sequences, and roughly an eighth are seen once. The biggest ten clones account for around 1.5% of the sample. These sequences were also reported in another study, on yellow fever vaccine responses in identical twins.

The sequenced sample was PBMCs. All receptors derive from a woman aged 18-29 years in good health.

Only a few counts were recorded for this clonotype. The chain carries TRBV6-5 and TRBJ2-1; 12 bases agree with TRBD2. CDR1 MNHEY and CDR2 SVGAGI come from the germline V gene. The CDR3 extends over 18 amino acids. J gave up 5 bases and V 0 bases, and 8 bases lay outside the gene matches. CDR3 sequence: CASSYSLPSGRANNEQFF. The DNA for the CDR3 is TGTGCCAGCAGTTACTCTTTACCTAGCGGGAGGGCCAACAATGAGCAGTTCTTC.

CDR3 region: CSARWLAVNEQFF. CDR3 bases: TGCAGTGCTAGGTGGCTAGCGGTAAATGAGCAGTTCTTC. This chain uses TRBV20-1 with TRBJ2-1, with 7 positions matching TRBD2. The CDR3 sequence is 13 residues long. Germline CDR1 is DFQATT and CDR2 is SNEGSKA (reference sequence). V lost 3 bases, J lost 7 bases, and 6 bases stayed unmatched.

This clonotype appeared a few times. This chain joins TRBV7-2 and TRBJ1-5; weak D call: TRBD1 (6 bases). Trimming took 5 bases from V and 3 from J, leaving 11 bases between them. The CDR3 runs to 14 residues. CDR1 and CDR2 from the germline V gene are SGHTA and FQGNSA. The CDR3 protein is CASSATGFNQPQHF. CDR3 DNA: TGTGCCAGCAGCGCAACAGGGTTCAATCAGCCCCAGCATTTT.

This chain connects TRBV20-1 to TRBJ2-3; TRBD2 agrees at 9 bases. This CDR3 comprises 16 residues. The germline gives CDR1 DFQATT, CDR2 SNEGSKA (reference sequence). After removal of 0 bases from V and 1 base from J, the junction contained 5 bases not matched to a gene. The CDR3 spells CSARDPQREGTDTQYF. The CDR3 DNA reads as TGCAGTGCTAGAGATCCGCAGCGGGAGGGCACAGATACGCAGTATTTT.

The rearrangement uses TRBV29-1 and TRBJ1-4, with a weak D call TRBD1 (5 bases). From germline, CDR1 is SQVTM and CDR2 ANQGSEA. V was shortened by 7 bases and J by 0 bases, with 12 bases between the two germline ends. The CDR3 is made up of 14 amino acids. CDR3 DNA: TGCAGCGCCGGGGACGGTGCAACTAATGAAAAACTGTTTTTT. Amino acid sequence: CSAGDGATNEKLFF.

The genes are TRBV6-2 or TRBV6-3 and TRBJ2-6, with TRBD1 identical over 10 bases. This CDR3 contains 18 residues. Losses at the gene ends were 6 bases for V and 2 bases for J; bases not matched to a gene: 10. Germline values: CDR1 MNHEY, CDR2 SVGEGT. In DNA, the CDR3 is TGTGCCAGCAGAACGACAGGGGGCCTCCTCCCTGGGGCCAACGTCCTGACTTTC. This encodes CASRTTGGLLPGANVLTF.

The chain couples TRBV12-3 or TRBV12-4 to TRBJ2-3; D call uncertain. The CDR3 length is 16 residues. V was pared by 0 bases and J by 2 bases, with 12 bases between. CDR3 region: CASSLASGDHTDTQYF. CDR3 nucleotides: TGTGCCAGCAGTTTAGCCAGTGGGGATCACACAGATACGCAGTATTTT.

This clonotype has just a few counts. The CDR3 bases are TGCGCCAGCAGCTTGCCGGCGGGAGCCAATGAGCAGTTCTTC. Translation: CASSLPAGANEQFF. The chain employs TRBV5-1 and TRBJ2-1, with TRBD2 matching 7 bases. CDR1 and CDR2 from the germline V gene are SGHRS and YFSETQ. There are 14 residues in the CDR3. Unmatched junction bases numbered 4, after V lost 1 base and J lost 6 bases. Full variable domain (remainder filled in from reference TRBV5-1 and TRBJ2-1): KAGVTQTPRYLIKTRGQQVTLSCSPISGHRSVSWYQQTPGQGLQFLFEYFSETQRNKGNFPGRFSGRQFSNSRSEMNVSTLELGDSALYLCASSLPAGANEQFFGPGTRLTVL.

To note about this clonotype: The DNA is left out, because the CDR3 cannot be placed on it with certainty; the CDR3 is given as TCRdb lists it. The chain employs TRBV20-1 and TRBJ2-2; TRBD1 was called by the table and not checked on the DNA. The CDR3 spans 13 amino acids, including both terminal residues. Germline CDR1 and CDR2: DFQATT and SNEGSKA (reference sequence). CDR3 sequence reads: CSAPGGNGELFFF.

The chain has TRBV24-1 and TRBJ2-1; TRBD2 agrees at 10 bases. The CDR3 contains 17 residues. The J segment lost 5 bases and the V segment lost 2 bases, leaving 8 bases of the junction unmatched. The V gene's germline CDR1 is KGHDR and CDR2 SFDVKD. The CDR3 bases are TGTGCCACCAGTGATTCAAACCGGCTAGCGGGGGACAATGAGCAGTTCTTC. Residues: CATSDSNRLAGDNEQFF.

The V call is TRBV29-1, the J call TRBJ2-5, with 7 bases fitting TRBD2. The germline gives CDR1 SQVTM, CDR2 ANQGSEA. The V and J ends lost 6 bases and 5 bases, in that order; junction bases with no gene match: 9. This CDR3 is 13 amino acids long. DNA for the CDR3: TGCAGCGTCCGACTAGCTACCTCGGAGACCCAGTACTTC. Its protein is CSVRLATSETQYF.

The CDR3 coding sequence is TGTGCCAGTAGTATCGGAAAGCCTAGCACAGATACGCAGTATTTT. Residues: CASSIGKPSTDTQYF. This chain connects TRBV19 to TRBJ2-3; the D is unclear. Germline CDR1 reads LNHDA; CDR2 reads SQIVND (reference sequence). The CDR3 consists of 15 residues. V was clipped by 3 bases and J by 0 bases, with 10 bases between them. The complete variable domain, with remaining parts taken from reference TRBV19 and TRBJ2-3, reads DGGITQSPKYLFRKEGQNVTLSCEQNLNHDAMYWYRQDPGQGLRLIYYSQIVNDFQKGDIAEGYSVSREKKESFPLTVTSAQKNPTAFYLCASSIGKPSTDTQYFGPGTRLTVL.

The chain uses TRBV2 and TRBJ2-2; 10 bases line up with TRBD2. V gave up 4 bases and J gave up 6 bases; unmatched junction bases: 8. Germline-derived CDR1 and CDR2 are SNHLY and FYNNEI. The CDR3 length is 16 residues. The CDR3 DNA follows: TGTGCCAGCAGTGTGTGGCCTAGCGGGAGATCCGGGGAGCTGTTTTTT. Its protein is CASSVWPSGRSGELFF.

V usage is TRBV4-1 and J usage is TRBJ2-7, with 9 bases identical to TRBD1. This CDR3 region has 15 residues. The germline gives CDR1 MGHRA, CDR2 YSYEKL. The trim removed 3 bases at V and 5 bases at J, leaving 8 bases unmatched. The CDR3 sequence is CASSQTGQGVHEQYV. The DNA for the CDR3 is TGCGCCAGCAGCCAGACGGGACAGGGAGTCCACGAGCAGTACGTC.